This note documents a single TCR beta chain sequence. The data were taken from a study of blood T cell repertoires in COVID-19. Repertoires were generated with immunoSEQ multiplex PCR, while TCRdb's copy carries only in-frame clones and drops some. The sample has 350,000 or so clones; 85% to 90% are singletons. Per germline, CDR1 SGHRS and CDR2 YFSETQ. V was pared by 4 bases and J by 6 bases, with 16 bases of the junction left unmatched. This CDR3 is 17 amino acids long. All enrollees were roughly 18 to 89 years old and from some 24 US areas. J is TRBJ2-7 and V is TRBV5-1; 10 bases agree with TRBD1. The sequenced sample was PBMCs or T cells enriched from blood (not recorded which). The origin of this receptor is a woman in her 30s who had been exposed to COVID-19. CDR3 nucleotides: TGCGCCAGCAGCCCCCAGGGACAGGGGCCCTCGGGCTGCGAGCAGTACTTC. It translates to CASSPQGQGPSGCEQYF.